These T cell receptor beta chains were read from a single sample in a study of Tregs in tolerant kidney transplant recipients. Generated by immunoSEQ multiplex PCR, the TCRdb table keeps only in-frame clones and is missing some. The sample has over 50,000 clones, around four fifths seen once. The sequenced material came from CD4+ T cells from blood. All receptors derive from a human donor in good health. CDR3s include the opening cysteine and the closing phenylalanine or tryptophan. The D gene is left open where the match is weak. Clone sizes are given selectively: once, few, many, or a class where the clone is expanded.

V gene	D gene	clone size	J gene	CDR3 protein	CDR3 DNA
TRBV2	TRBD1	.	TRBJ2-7	CASSGDRGLSYEQYF	TGTGCCAGCAGCGGAGACAGGGGGCTGTCCTACGAGCAGTACTTC
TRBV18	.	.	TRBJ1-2	CASSPDRNVGYTF	TGTGCCAGCTCACCAGATCGCAACGTTGGCTACACCTTC
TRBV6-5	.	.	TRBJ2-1	CASSYGTPSYNEQFF	TGTGCCAGCAGTTACGGAACGCCGTCCTACAATGAGCAGTTCTTC
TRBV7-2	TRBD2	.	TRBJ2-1	CASSLQPGLALLEQFF	TGTGCCAGCAGCTTACAACCGGGACTAGCGTTGTTAGAGCAGTTCTTC
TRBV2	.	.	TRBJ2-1	CASSEVGGAGNNEQFF	TGTGCCAGCAGTGAAGTAGGGGGCGCGGGGAACAATGAGCAGTTCTTC
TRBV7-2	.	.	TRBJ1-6	CASSLLIPNFYNSPLHF	TGTGCCAGCAGCTTATTAATCCCGAACTTCTATAATTCACCCCTCCACTTT
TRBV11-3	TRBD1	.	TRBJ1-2	CASSDRGGGYGYTF	TGTGCCAGTTCGGACAGGGGAGGAGGCTATGGCTACACCTTC
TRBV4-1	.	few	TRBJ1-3	CASSQFGNTIYF	TGCGCCAGCAGCCAATTCGGAAACACCATATATTTT
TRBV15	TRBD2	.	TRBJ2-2	CATSRGGSGTSGELFF	TGTGCCACCAGCAGAGGGGGTAGCGGGACCAGCGGGGAGCTGTTTTTT
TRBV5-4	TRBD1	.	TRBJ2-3	CASSPALGGPDTQYF	TGTGCCAGCAGCCCTGCCCTAGGGGGCCCAGATACGCAGTATTTT
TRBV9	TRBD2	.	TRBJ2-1	CASISRGTSGYNEQFF	TGTGCCAGCATCTCAAGGGGGACTAGCGGCTACAATGAGCAGTTCTTC
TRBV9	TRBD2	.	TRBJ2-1	CASSVVSAGGHNEQFF	TGTGCCAGCAGCGTAGTTTCAGCGGGGGGCCACAATGAGCAGTTCTTC
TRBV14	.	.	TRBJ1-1	CASSQDFFVAPTRGTEAFF	TGTGCCAGCAGCCAAGATTTTTTTGTGGCCCCAACCCGTGGCACTGAAGCTTTCTTT
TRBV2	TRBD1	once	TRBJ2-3	CASRGDRALPDTQYF	TGTGCGAGCAGGGGGGACAGGGCCCTTCCAGATACGCAGTATTTT
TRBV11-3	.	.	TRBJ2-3	CASSFQGLSTDTQYF	TGTGCCAGCAGCTTCCAAGGGCTTAGCACAGATACGCAGTATTTT
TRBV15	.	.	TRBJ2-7	CATKSEYSYEQYF	TGTGCCACCAAAAGCGAGTACTCCTACGAGCAGTACTTC
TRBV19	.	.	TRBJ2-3	CASSMSRIHTQYF	TGTGCCAGTAGTATGTCCAGAATCCATACGCAGTATTTT
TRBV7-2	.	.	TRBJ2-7	CASSFRRSYEQYF	TGTGCCAGCAGCTTTCGCAGATCCTACGAGCAGTACTTC
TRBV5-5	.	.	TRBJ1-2	CASSQLGYGYTF	TGTGCCAGCAGCCAACTCGGCTATGGCTACACCTTC
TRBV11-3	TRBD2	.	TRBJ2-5	CASSPRTSGRAVITETQYF	TGTGCCAGCAGCCCTCGGACTAGCGGGAGGGCCGTAATAACAGAGACCCAGTACTTC
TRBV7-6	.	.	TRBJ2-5	CASSLTRETQYF	TGTGCCAGCAGCTTAACCAGGGAGACCCAGTACTTC
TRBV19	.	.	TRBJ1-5	CASSISFGELNQPQHF	TGTGCCAGTAGTATTAGTTTCGGAGAGCTCAATCAGCCCCAGCATTTT
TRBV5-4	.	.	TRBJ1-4	CASSLPGASGEKLFF	TGTGCCAGCAGCTTGCCGGGGGCGTCGGGTGAAAAACTGTTTTTT
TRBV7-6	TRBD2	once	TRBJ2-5	CASSVSGGTGTQYF	TGTGCCAGCAGCGTTAGCGGGGGAACAGGGACCCAGTACTTC
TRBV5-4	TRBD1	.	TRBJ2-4	CASSPQGANIQYF	TGTGCCAGCAGCCCTCAGGGGGCGAACATTCAGTACTTC
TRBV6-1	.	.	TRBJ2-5	CASSDGGVTQYF	TGTGCCAGCAGTGATGGTGGAGTGACCCAGTACTTC
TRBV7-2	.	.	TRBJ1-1	CASSITTAGNTEAFF	TGTGCCAGCAGCATAACGACAGCGGGGAACACTGAAGCTTTCTTT
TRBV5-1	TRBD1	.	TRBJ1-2	CASSLGTGGNGYTF	TGCGCCAGCAGCTTGGGGACAGGGGGCAATGGCTACACCTTC
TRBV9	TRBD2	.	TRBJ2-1	CASSVGTSGYNEQFF	TGTGCCAGCAGCGTAGGGACTAGCGGCTACAATGAGCAGTTCTTC
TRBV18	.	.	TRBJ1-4	CASSPPGRANEKLFF	TGTGCCAGCTCACCTCCGGGACGGGCTAATGAAAAACTGTTTTTT
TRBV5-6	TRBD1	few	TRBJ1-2	CASSFQGAEGYTF	TGTGCCAGCAGCTTCCAGGGGGCTGAGGGCTACACCTTC
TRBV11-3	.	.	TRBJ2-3	CASGDTQYF	TGTGCCAGCGGAGATACGCAGTATTTT
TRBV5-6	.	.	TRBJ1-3	CASSLTGAYGNTIYF	TGTGCCAGCAGCTTGACGGGGGCATATGGAAACACCATATATTTT
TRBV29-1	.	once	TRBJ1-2	CSVGGSSGGYTF	TGCAGCGTTGGAGGGTCTTCGGGGGGCTACACCTTC
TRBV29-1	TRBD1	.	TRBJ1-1	CSVNPGGHTEAFF	TGCAGCGTTAACCCAGGGGGCCACACTGAAGCTTTCTTT
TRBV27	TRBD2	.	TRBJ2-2	CASSFWRGGGTGELFF	TGTGCCAGCAGTTTTTGGAGGGGCGGGGGCACCGGGGAGCTGTTTTTT
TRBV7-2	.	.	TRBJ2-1	CASSLRTGFDNEQFF	TGTGCCAGCAGTCTTAGGACGGGCTTCGACAATGAGCAGTTCTTC
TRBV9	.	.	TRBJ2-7	CASSPRAVLTYEQYF	TGTGCCAGCAGCCCCCGGGCTGTTCTCACCTACGAGCAGTACTTC
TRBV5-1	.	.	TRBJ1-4	CASNDGANEKLFF	TGCGCCAGCAACGACGGGGCGAATGAAAAACTGTTTTTT
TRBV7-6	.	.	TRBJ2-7	CASSRQDYEQYF	TGTGCCAGCAGCCGTCAAGACTACGAGCAGTACTTC
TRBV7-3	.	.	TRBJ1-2	CASSLTPGLYGYTF	TGTGCCAGCAGCTTAACGCCAGGACTCTATGGCTACACCTTC
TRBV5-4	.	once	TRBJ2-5	CASSFERQETQYF	TGTGCCAGCAGCTTTGAGAGACAAGAGACCCAGTACTTC
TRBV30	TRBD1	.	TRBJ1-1	CAWAGQPNTEAFF	TGTGCCTGGGCGGGACAGCCGAACACTGAAGCTTTCTTT
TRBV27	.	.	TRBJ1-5	CASSVSRNQPQHF	TGTGCCAGCAGTGTTTCTCGAAATCAGCCCCAGCATTTT
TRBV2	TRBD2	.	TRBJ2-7	CASSVASGDYEQYF	TGTGCCAGCAGTGTGGCTAGCGGGGACTACGAGCAGTACTTC
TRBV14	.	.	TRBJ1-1	CASSQALGAEAFF	TGTGCCAGCAGCCAAGCCCTGGGCGCTGAAGCTTTCTTT